This record concerns one T cell receptor beta chain sequence. Antigen unknown. Libraries were prepared by immunoSEQ multiplex PCR; TCRdb keeps only in-frame clonotypes and omits some of them. This repertoire shows about 2.1 million clones, just over 90% found once; its top ten account for under 2%. This record comes from a study of shared clonotypes between healthy human individuals. Overall study results and limits: Genetic and exposure-history diversity was limited by the small donor number. All-four-donor shared clonotypes had higher generation probabilities than non-shared clonotypes did.

Selected positively for CCR7 and CD45RO-negative, naive CD8 cells excluded terminally differentiated effector memory CD45RA+ cells. The receptor's source is a man aged 18 to 29 in good health. Some clones in this sample may be carry-over from other donors' samples. Sequencing was performed on naive CD8+ T cells from PBMCs.

The chain's CDR3 is CASNRDRGSPLHF. The CDR3 region has the DNA TGCGCCAGTAACCGGGACAGGGGATCACCCCTCCACTTT. The chain uses TRBV10-1 and TRBJ1-6; 10 positions agree with TRBD1. CDR1 and CDR2 from the germline V gene are WNHNN and SYGVQD (reference sequence). There are 13 residues in the CDR3. The J segment lost 10 bases and the V segment lost 9 bases, leaving 6 bases of the junction unmatched.